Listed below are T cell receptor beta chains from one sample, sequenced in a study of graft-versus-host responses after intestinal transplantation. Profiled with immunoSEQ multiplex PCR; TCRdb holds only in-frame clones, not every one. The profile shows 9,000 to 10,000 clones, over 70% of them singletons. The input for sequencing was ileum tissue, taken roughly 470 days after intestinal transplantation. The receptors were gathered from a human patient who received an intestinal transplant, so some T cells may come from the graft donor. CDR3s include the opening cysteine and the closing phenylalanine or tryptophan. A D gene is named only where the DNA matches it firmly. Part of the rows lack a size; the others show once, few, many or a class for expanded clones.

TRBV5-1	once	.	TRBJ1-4	CARAGGRDFEKLFF	TGCGCCAGAGCCGGTGGCCGGGATTTTGAAAAACTGTTTTTT
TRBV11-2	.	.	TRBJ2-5	CASSQQRETQYF	TGTGCCAGCAGTCAGCAGCGGGAGACCCAGTACTTC
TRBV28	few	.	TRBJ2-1	CASSFGVNEQFF	TGTGCCAGCAGTTTCGGGGTGAATGAGCAGTTCTTC
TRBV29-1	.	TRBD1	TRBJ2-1	CSVEETGQKQFF	TGCAGCGTTGAAGAGACAGGGCAGAAGCAGTTCTTC
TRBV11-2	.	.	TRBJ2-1	CASSKGSAYNEQFF	TGTGCCAGCAGTAAAGGTTCAGCTTACAATGAGCAGTTCTTC
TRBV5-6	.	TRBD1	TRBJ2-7	CASYPGQLNSGYEQYF	TGTGCCAGCTATCCGGGACAGCTAAATTCTGGCTACGAGCAGTACTTC
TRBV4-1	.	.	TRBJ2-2	CASSGRGMRGAGELFF	TGCGCCAGCAGCGGGCGGGGAATGCGAGGGGCCGGGGAGCTGTTTTTT
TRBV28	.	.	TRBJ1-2	CASSPGNYGYTF	TGTGCCAGCAGTCCCGGGAACTATGGCTACACCTTC
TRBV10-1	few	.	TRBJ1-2	CASSEGRYYGYTF	TGCGCCAGCAGTGAGGGCAGATACTATGGCTACACCTTC
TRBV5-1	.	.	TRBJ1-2	CASSFTGREGYTF	TGCGCCAGCAGCTTCACAGGGCGGGAGGGCTACACCTTC
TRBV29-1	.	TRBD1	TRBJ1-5	CSASTGGNQPQHF	TGCAGCGCATCTACAGGGGGCAATCAGCCCCAGCATTTT
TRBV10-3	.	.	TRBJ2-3	CAISQTDTQYF	TGTGCCATCAGTCAGACAGATACGCAGTATTTT
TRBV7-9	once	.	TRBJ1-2	CAIWFGGYTF	TGTGCCATCTGGTTCGGTGGCTACACCTTC
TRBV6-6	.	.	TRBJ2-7	CASSYDQGSYEQYF	TGTGCCAGCAGTTACGACCAGGGGTCCTACGAGCAGTACTTC
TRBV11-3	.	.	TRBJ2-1	CASSLDMRPNEQFF	TGTGCCAGCAGCTTAGATATGAGGCCTAATGAGCAGTTCTTC